This passage covers 13 T cell receptor beta chains from one sample sequenced in a study of blood T cell repertoires in COVID-19. The assay was immunoSEQ multiplex PCR, and TCRdb's table has in-frame clones only and misses some. In the table there are under 300,000 clones, less than 90% of which are singletons. The source material was peripheral blood. All receptors derive from a man aged 60-69 years who had recovered from COVID-19.

The chain uses TRBV11-1 and TRBJ2-5; 8 nucleotides line up with TRBD2. V shed 4 bases, J shed 3 bases, and the junction held 7 bases outside the gene matches. The CDR3 runs to 15 residues. Germline V gene sequence: CDR1 SGHAT, CDR2 FQDESV (reference sequence). The CDR3 DNA reads TGTGCCAGCAGCTCCCGGGGGGGGCCAAAAGAGACCCAGTACTTC. Translated: CASSSRGGPKETQYF.

V usage is TRBV29-1 and J usage is TRBJ2-3, with D possibly TRBD2 on 5 matching bases. Germline-derived CDR1 and CDR2 are SQVTM and ANQGSEA. The V gene lost 7 bases and the J gene lost 2 bases, with 13 bases spanning the gap. The CDR3 is 13 amino acids. The chain's CDR3 is CSARTRFTDTQYF. The CDR3 DNA follows: TGCAGCGCCCGAACTAGGTTCACAGATACGCAGTATTTT.

The gene calls are TRBV5-5 and TRBJ1-2, with TRBD1 as a possible D gene (6 bases). Germline CDR1 reads SGHKS; CDR2 reads YYEKEE (reference sequence). This CDR3 region has 15 residues. V was shortened by 0 bases and J by 1 base, with 10 bases between the two germline ends. CDR3 loop: CASSLGAGDNYGYTF. The CDR3 coding sequence is TGTGCCAGCAGCTTGGGGGCAGGGGATAACTATGGCTACACCTTC.

V and J are TRBV6-5 and TRBJ2-7; 13 nucleotides match TRBD2. CDR1 is MNHEY and CDR2 is SVGAGI in the germline V gene. The CDR3 has 14 residues. Losses at the gene ends were 8 bases for V and 4 bases for J; bases not matched to a gene: 5. Here the CDR3 DNA reads TGTGCCAGCCGCACTAGCGGGGGGGGGTACGAGCAGTACTTC. Amino acid sequence: CASRTSGGGYEQYF.

V usage is TRBV7-9 and J usage is TRBJ1-5, with D perhaps TRBD1 (5 bases). CDR1 is SEHNR and CDR2 is FQNEAQ in the germline V gene (reference sequence). The CDR3 runs 13 residues. Trimming took 5 bases from V and 2 from J, leaving 7 bases between them. CDR3 residues: CASSPQGNQPQHF. The DNA of the CDR3 is TGTGCCAGCAGCCCACAGGGCAATCAGCCCCAGCATTTT.

This clone was observed a handful of times. The rearrangement links TRBV11-2 to TRBJ1-4; D might be TRBD1 (6 bases). Trimming left V 4 bases short and J 7 bases short, with 19 bases between. The CDR3 is 16 amino acids. Germline V gene data show CDR1 as SGHAT and CDR2 as FQNNGV. The CDR3 nucleotides read TGTGCCAGCAGCTCCCTCCAGGGGCGCTTGAGTGAAAAACTGTTTTTT. This codes for CASSSLQGRLSEKLFF.

This chain joins TRBV5-6 and TRBJ1-5; D uncertain. From germline, CDR1 is SGHDT and CDR2 YYEEEE. Trimming cost V 2 bases and J 0 bases, with 3 bases left between them. The CDR3 contains 13 residues. The CDR3, as DNA: TGTGCCAGCAGCTTTTATAGCAATCAGCCCCAGCATTTT. Its translation: CASSFYSNQPQHF.

The chain recombines TRBV9 with TRBJ1-3, with a tentative D call TRBD1 (6 bases). This CDR3 is 17 amino acids long. CDR1 SGDLS and CDR2 YYNGEE come from the germline V gene. V was cut by 0 bases and J by 2 bases, with 15 bases left in between. Here the CDR3 DNA reads TGTGCCAGCAGCGTAGTGGGCAGGGGCTCGGCTGGAAACACCATATATTTT. Amino acid sequence: CASSVVGRGSAGNTIYF.

V usage is TRBV15 and J usage is TRBJ1-3; D call uncertain. With 0 bases removed from V and 2 bases from J, the gap between germline ends came to 8 bases. Germline V gives CDR1 LNHNV, CDR2 YYDKDF (reference sequence). The CDR3 spans 15 residues. In DNA form, the CDR3 reads TGTGCCACCAGCAGAGATCAGGTGGCTGGAAACACCATATATTTT. Protein: CATSRDQVAGNTIYF.

The chain recombines TRBV29-1 with TRBJ1-1; D possibly corresponds to TRBD1 (5 bases). CDR1 is SQVTM, CDR2 ANQGSEA, per germline. The CDR3 runs to 14 residues. Between the trimmed V and J ends, which lost 6 bases and 5 bases, there was a span of 19 bases. CDR3 DNA sequence: TGCAGCGTGGACACGGAAAGGTTTCGGACTGAAGCTTTCTTT. Translated, it gives CSVDTERFRTEAFF.

The chain couples TRBV2 to TRBJ2-2; TRBD2 might be the D (5 bases). CDR1 and CDR2 (germline): SNHLY, FYNNEI. This CDR3 spans 14 amino acids. V was clipped by 3 bases and J by 5 bases, with 10 bases between them. This chain's CDR3 is CASSEARRTGELFF. The CDR3 DNA reads as TGTGCCAGCAGTGAGGCCCGGAGGACCGGGGAGCTGTTTTTT. Full variable domain (outside the CDR3, taken from reference TRBV2 and TRBJ2-2): EPEVTQTPSHQVTQMGQEVILRCVPISNHLYFYWYRQILGQKVEFLVSFYNNEISEKSEIFDDQFSVERPDGSNFTLKIRSTKLEDSAMYFCASSEARRTGELFFGEGSRLTVL.

CDR3 DNA sequence: TGCAGCGTTGGAACAGGGGCCACAGCAGATACGCAGTATTTT. Its protein product is CSVGTGATADTQYF. The genes are TRBV29-1 and TRBJ2-3, with 7 bases aligning to TRBD1. CDR1 and CDR2 from the germline V gene are SQVTM and ANQGSEA. The CDR3 totals 14 residues. The V segment lost 4 bases and the J segment 4 bases; nucleotides outside the gene matches: 8.

The chain recombines TRBV10-2 with TRBJ1-1; possible D gene TRBD1, 5 bases. V was shortened by 3 bases and J by 1 base, with 9 bases between the two germline ends. Germline-derived CDR1 and CDR2 are WSHSY and SAAADI. The CDR3 length is 14 residues. DNA for the CDR3: TGCGCCAGCAGTGAAAGGGGATGGAACACTGAAGCTTTCTTT. This sequence encodes CASSERGWNTEAFF.